Described below is a single T cell receptor beta chain sequence and its context. A much larger clone lies one base from this, so it may be a read error. The source of the sample is a study of blood T cell repertoires in COVID-19. Study at large: Samples taken during acute and convalescent COVID-19 were collected in the United States, Italy and Spain. T cells, B-cell-depleted T cells, or PBMCs provided the cDNA or gDNA that served as material.

CDR3 size: 13 residues. Methods used by the authors: Estimated nucleated cell counts came from reference gene primer amplification. Sequenced by immunoSEQ multiplex PCR; TCRdb stores in-frame clones only, minus some. D and trimming come from the DNA, and the V and J calls and clone size come from that table. The sample holds around 260,000 clones, about 88% seen once. The genes are TRBV21-1 and TRBJ1-1; the D call of TRBD1 is as the table states it, not checked on the DNA. TRBV21-1 is a recognized pseudogene. The sequence was collected from a man aged 55 to 69 who had recovered from COVID-19. Sequencing was done on a sample of peripheral blood. This chain's CDR3 is CASSPQGNTEAFF. For the CDR3, the DNA is TGTGCCAGCAGCCCACAGGGGAACACTGAAGCTTTCTTT.